Presented here are 20 T cell receptor beta chains from one specimen sequenced in a study of early T cells in non-severe SARS-CoV-2 infection. TCRdb called the 5' RACE reads again in MiXCR, with one record for every CDR3 protein. This table has fewer than 55,000 distinct CDR3 sequences, about 10% appearing once. The sequencing input was whole blood. The receptors were sampled from an adult who was a healthcare worker with PCR-confirmed SARS-CoV-2 infection or an uninfected control (not recorded which).

This clonotype was observed at least ten times. The V gene is TRBV5-1, the J gene TRBJ2-2; D not certain. CDR1 SGHRS and CDR2 YFSETQ come from the germline V gene. The CDR3 runs to 14 residues. Trimming took off 0 bases at V and 7 bases at J, with 10 bases between the two ends. The CDR3 nucleotides read TGCGCCAGCAGCTTGGGCCAGCAATTCGGGGAGCTGTTTTTT. Protein sequence: CASSLGQQFGELFF.

The J gene is TRBJ2-1, the V gene TRBV5-1; 9 bases are a match to TRBD2. This CDR3 is 14 amino acids long. The J segment lost 5 bases and the V segment lost 0 bases, leaving 0 bases of the junction unmatched. Germline CDR1 is SGHRS and CDR2 is YFSETQ. CDR3 nucleotide sequence: TGCGCCAGCAGCTTGGGACTAGCGGACAATGAGCAGTTCTTC. Amino acids: CASSLGLADNEQFF.

The chain employs TRBV5-4 and TRBJ2-1, with 8 bases identical to TRBD1. Germline V gene lookup returns CDR1 SGHNT and CDR2 YYREEE (reference sequence). The CDR3 length is 13 residues. V shed 4 bases, J shed 6 bases, and the junction held 3 bases outside the gene matches. The CDR3 loop reads CASSRTGGNEQFF. CDR3 sequence (DNA): TGTGCCAGCAGCCGCACAGGGGGCAATGAGCAGTTCTTC.

This clonotype showed up many times. The chain joins TRBV4-3 to TRBJ1-6, with TRBD1 identical over 7 bases. Germline loops: CDR1 LGHNA, CDR2 YSLEER. The CDR3 sequence is 17 residues long. V was pared by 1 base and J by 5 bases, with 8 bases of the junction left unmatched. CDR3 sequence: CASSQGDRSPHNSPLHF. The CDR3 coding sequence is TGCGCCAGCAGCCAAGGGGACAGATCGCCCCATAATTCACCCCTCCACTTT.

This clonotype showed up many times. CDR3 loop: CASIQDSSGNTIYF. DNA for the CDR3: TGTGCCAGCATTCAGGACAGCTCTGGAAACACCATATATTTT. This chain links TRBV6-2 or TRBV6-3 with TRBJ1-3; tentatively, D is TRBD1 (6 bases). CDR1 and CDR2 (germline): MNHEY, SVGEGT. The CDR3 totals 14 residues. V lost 7 bases, J lost 0 bases, and 10 bases lay in between.

The sample holds a few counts of this clonotype. The V gene is TRBV29-1, the J gene TRBJ2-2, with a weak D call TRBD2 (5 bases). Germline CDR1 SQVTM, CDR2 ANQGSEA. The ends were cut back, 4 bases at V and 10 bases at J, with 16 bases in the middle. This CDR3 contains 13 residues. DNA for the CDR3: TGCAGCGTTGTATCCTCCCCCGGGGAGGAGCTGTTTTTT. It encodes CSVVSSPGEELFF.

The chain uses TRBV7-2 and TRBJ1-1; D gene ambiguous. Looked up from germline, CDR1 is SGHTA and CDR2 is FQGNSA. This CDR3 comprises 13 residues. With 7 bases removed from V and 0 bases from J, the gap between germline ends came to 9 bases. As DNA, the CDR3 is TGTGCCAGCATCCTTTCTCTGAACACTGAAGCTTTCTTT. Amino acids: CASILSLNTEAFF.

In this sample, this clonotype turned up many times. V gene TRBV27 combines with J gene TRBJ1-4, with unresolved D. The V gene lost 8 bases and the J gene lost 5 bases, with 12 bases spanning the gap. Germline V lookup: CDR1 MNHEY, CDR2 SMNVEV (reference sequence). The CDR3 has 13 residues. CDR3 protein: CASSGLPNEKLFF. CDR3 DNA: TGTGCCAGCTCCGGGCTACCGAATGAAAAACTGTTTTTT.

The gene calls are TRBV6-5 and TRBJ2-5, with 7 positions matching TRBD2. Germline V gene sequence: CDR1 MNHEY, CDR2 SVGAGI. There are 21 residues in the CDR3. J lost 5 bases, V lost 3 bases, and 27 bases had no gene match. The CDR3 coding sequence is TGTGCCAGCAGTTATCGCGCCACTGGGACTACCATACAAGGCTTGGGGGAGACCCAGTACTTC. Its translation is CASSYRATGTTIQGLGETQYF.

This clonotype is medium-sized. The chain joins TRBV12-3 or TRBV12-4 to TRBJ1-4; 8 positions agree with TRBD1. CDR3 size: 15 residues. With 8 bases clipped from V and 8 bases from J, the junction kept 13 bases outside the gene matches. The CDR3 loop reads CASGQGSVLGEKLFF. The CDR3 DNA is TGTGCCAGCGGACAGGGTAGCGTTTTGGGGGAAAAACTGTTTTTT.

In this sample, this clonotype turned up many times. The chain recombines TRBV5-6 with TRBJ2-7, with 9 bases that match TRBD1. The junction had 7 bases not matched to a gene; V was cut back by 0 bases and J by 3 bases. Germline CDR1 is SGHDT and CDR2 is YYEEEE. The CDR3 consists of 16 residues. As DNA, the CDR3 is TGTGCCAGCAGCTTGGCCGGGACAGGGCTAGGCTACGAGCAGTACTTC. Its protein is CASSLAGTGLGYEQYF.

There are many counts of this clonotype. This chain connects TRBV20-1 to TRBJ2-1; 11 bases agree with TRBD2. V shed 5 bases and J 6 bases; nucleotides not matched to a gene: 12. Germline CDR1 DFQATT, CDR2 SNEGSKA (reference sequence). The length of the CDR3 is 16 residues. CDR3 region: CSAPDILAGVVNEQFF. Here the CDR3 DNA reads TGCAGTGCTCCCGATATACTAGCGGGGGTGGTCAATGAGCAGTTCTTC.

The CDR3 DNA sequence: TGTGCCAGCTCAAACCTTAGCGGGACCCTCTACGAGCAGTACTTC. Its translation is CASSNLSGTLYEQYF. The chain combines TRBV18 with TRBJ2-7; 8 nucleotides agree with TRBD2. Germline V CDR1 and CDR2: KGHSH, LQKENI. The CDR3 is 15 residues long. V lost 5 bases and J lost 3; bases outside the gene matches: 9.

In this sample, this clonotype turned up many times. The chain links TRBV10-3 to TRBJ2-2, with D perhaps TRBD2 (5 bases). The ends were cut back, 2 bases at V and 0 bases at J, with 10 bases in the middle. The length of the CDR3 is 16 residues. In germline, CDR1 is ENHRY, CDR2 SYGVKD. The CDR3 is CAISEDGITNTGELFF. The CDR3 DNA reads as TGTGCCATCAGTGAGGACGGGATCACGAACACCGGGGAGCTGTTTTTT.

This clonotype showed up many times. This sequence joins TRBV4-3 and TRBJ2-7; D uncertain. The V gene's germline CDR1 is LGHNA and CDR2 YSLEER. V lost 0 bases, J lost 2 bases, and 8 bases lay in between. The length of the CDR3 is 14 residues. The CDR3 spells CASSQDPGPYEQYF. The CDR3 coding sequence is TGCGCCAGCAGCCAAGACCCGGGTCCCTACGAGCAGTACTTC.

This clonotype was detected a few times. The chain couples TRBV7-8 to TRBJ1-3, with D uncertain. The germline V gene encodes CDR1 SGHVS and CDR2 FQNEAQ. The germline V and J ends were trimmed by 1 base and 0 bases, with 7 bases remaining between them. The CDR3 sequence is 15 residues long. This chain's CDR3 is CASSLGLSSGNTIYF. The CDR3 coding sequence is TGTGCCAGCAGCTTAGGCCTCAGCTCTGGAAACACCATATATTTT.

This clonotype was counted ten times or more. The chain employs TRBV20-1 and TRBJ2-1; no reliable D call. The CDR3 contains 10 residues. CDR1 DFQATT and CDR2 SNEGSKA come from the germline V gene (reference sequence). With 6 bases removed from V and 8 bases from J, the gap between germline ends came to 8 bases. CDR3 bases: TGCAGTGCCCTTTACTATGAGCAGTTCTTC. Its translation: CSALYYEQFF.

This clonotype was counted at least ten times. The chain uses TRBV7-8 and TRBJ2-7, with 9 nucleotides matching TRBD2. This CDR3 region has 15 residues. Unmatched junction bases numbered 7, after V lost 4 bases and J lost 3 bases. Looked up from germline, CDR1 is SGHVS and CDR2 is FQNEAQ. CDR3 region: CASSSGLAVFYEQYF. The CDR3 DNA reads as TGTGCCAGCAGCTCGGGACTAGCAGTCTTCTACGAGCAGTACTTC.

The sample holds a few counts of this clonotype. This sequence joins TRBV7-8 and TRBJ2-3; TRBD2 aligns across 8 bases. Trimming cost V 5 bases and J 5 bases; bases outside gene matches: 9. Germline lookup yields CDR1 SGHVS and CDR2 FQNEAQ. CDR3 length: 15 residues. CDR3 region: CASSPLAGLLDTQYF. CDR3 DNA sequence: TGTGCCAGCAGCCCTCTAGCGGGCCTTTTAGATACGCAGTATTTT.

In this sample, this clonotype turned up many times. The rearrangement uses TRBV7-8 and TRBJ2-1, with 10 positions matching TRBD2. The germline V gene encodes CDR1 SGHVS and CDR2 FQNEAQ. This CDR3 comprises 17 residues. J gave up 7 bases and V 2 bases, and 11 bases lay outside the gene matches. CDR3 protein: CASSLQAGGLAGNEQFF. Written as DNA, the CDR3 is TGTGCCAGCAGCTTACAAGCGGGAGGGCTCGCCGGGAATGAGCAGTTCTTC.